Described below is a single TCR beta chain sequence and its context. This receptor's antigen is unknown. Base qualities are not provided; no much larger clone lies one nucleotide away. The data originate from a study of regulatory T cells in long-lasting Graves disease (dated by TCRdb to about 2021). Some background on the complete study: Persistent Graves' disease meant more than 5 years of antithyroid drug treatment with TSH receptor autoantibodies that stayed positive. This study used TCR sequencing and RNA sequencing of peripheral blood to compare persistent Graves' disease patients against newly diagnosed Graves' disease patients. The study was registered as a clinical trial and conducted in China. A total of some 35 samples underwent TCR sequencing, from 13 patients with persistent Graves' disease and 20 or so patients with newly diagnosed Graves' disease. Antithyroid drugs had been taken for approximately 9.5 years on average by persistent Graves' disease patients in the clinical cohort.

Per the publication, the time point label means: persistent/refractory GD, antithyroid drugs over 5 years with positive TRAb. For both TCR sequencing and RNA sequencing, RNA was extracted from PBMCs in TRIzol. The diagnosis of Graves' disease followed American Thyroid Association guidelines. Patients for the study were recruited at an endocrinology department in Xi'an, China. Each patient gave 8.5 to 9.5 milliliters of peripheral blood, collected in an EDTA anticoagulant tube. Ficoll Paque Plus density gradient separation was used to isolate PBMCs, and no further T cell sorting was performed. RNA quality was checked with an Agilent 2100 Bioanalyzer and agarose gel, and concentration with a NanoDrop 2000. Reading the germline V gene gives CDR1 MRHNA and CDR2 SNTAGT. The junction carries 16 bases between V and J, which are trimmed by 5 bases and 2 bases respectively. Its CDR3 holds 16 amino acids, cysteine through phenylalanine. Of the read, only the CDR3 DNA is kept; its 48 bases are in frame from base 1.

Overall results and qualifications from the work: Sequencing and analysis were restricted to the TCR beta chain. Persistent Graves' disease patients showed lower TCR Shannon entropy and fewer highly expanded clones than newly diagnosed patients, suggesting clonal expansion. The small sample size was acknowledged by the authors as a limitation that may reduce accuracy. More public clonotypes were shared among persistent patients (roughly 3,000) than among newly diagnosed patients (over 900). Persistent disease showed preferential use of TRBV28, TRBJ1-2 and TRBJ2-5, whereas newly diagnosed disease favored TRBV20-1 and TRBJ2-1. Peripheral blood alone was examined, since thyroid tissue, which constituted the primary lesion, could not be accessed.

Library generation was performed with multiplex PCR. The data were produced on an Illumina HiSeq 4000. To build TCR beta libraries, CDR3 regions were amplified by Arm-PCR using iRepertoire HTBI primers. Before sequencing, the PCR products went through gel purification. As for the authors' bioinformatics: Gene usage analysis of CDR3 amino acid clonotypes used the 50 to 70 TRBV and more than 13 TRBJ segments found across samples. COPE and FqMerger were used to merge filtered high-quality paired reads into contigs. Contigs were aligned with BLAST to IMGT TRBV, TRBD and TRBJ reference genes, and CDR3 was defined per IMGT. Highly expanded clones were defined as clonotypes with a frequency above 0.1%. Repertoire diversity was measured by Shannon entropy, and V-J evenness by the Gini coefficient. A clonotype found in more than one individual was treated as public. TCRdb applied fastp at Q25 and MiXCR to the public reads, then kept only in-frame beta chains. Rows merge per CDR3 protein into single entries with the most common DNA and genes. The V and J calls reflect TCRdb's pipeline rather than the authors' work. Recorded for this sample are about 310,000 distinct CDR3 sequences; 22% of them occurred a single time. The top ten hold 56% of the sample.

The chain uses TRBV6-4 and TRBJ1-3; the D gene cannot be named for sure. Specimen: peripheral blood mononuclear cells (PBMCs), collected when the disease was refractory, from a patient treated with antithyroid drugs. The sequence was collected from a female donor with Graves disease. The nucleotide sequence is TGTGCCAGCAGTTACGGAGGGATTTCAGCTGGAAACACCATATATTTT. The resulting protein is CASSYGGISAGNTIYF.